These 29 T cell receptor beta chains were sequenced from one sample in a study of blood T cell repertoires in COVID-19. The protocol was immunoSEQ multiplex PCR, while the TCRdb copy is restricted to in-frame clones and leaves out a portion. Among fewer than 450,000 clones listed, roughly 91% were seen once. The source material was PBMCs or T cells enriched from blood (not recorded which). The source of these receptors is a woman aged 18-30 years who had recovered from COVID-19.

This sequence joins TRBV6-1 and TRBJ2-7; 14 nucleotides align to TRBD2. J was trimmed by 3 bases and V by 1 base; bases with no gene match: 2. CDR1 and CDR2 (germline): MNHNS, SASEGT. CDR3 length: 16 amino acids. The CDR3 DNA reads as TGTGCCAGCAGTGAAGGACTAGCGGGGGGGCGCTACGAGCAGTACTTC. Translated, it gives CASSEGLAGGRYEQYF.

This clone was counted a single time. The chain links TRBV4-1 to TRBJ2-5, with a possible D match to TRBD2 (6 bases). The CDR3 totals 14 residues. Germline V gene data show CDR1 as MGHRA and CDR2 as YSYEKL. Trimming removed 0 bases at V and 2 bases at J, with 7 bases between. The CDR3 loop reads CASSQETRQETQYF. The CDR3, as DNA: TGCGCCAGCAGCCAAGAGACTAGGCAAGAGACCCAGTACTTC.

The chain couples TRBV7-9 to TRBJ1-6, with 7 nucleotides matching TRBD1. Per the germline V gene, CDR1 is SEHNR and CDR2 is FQNEAQ (reference sequence). The CDR3 loop spans 17 amino acids. V shed 5 bases, J shed 7 bases, and the junction held 14 bases outside the gene matches. CDR3 in amino acids: CASSLRDSGTPNSPLHF. The CDR3 bases are TGTGCCAGCAGCCTTCGGGACAGCGGAACACCAAATTCACCCCTCCACTTT. Full variable domain (rest looked up from reference TRBV7-9 and TRBJ1-6): DTGVSQNPRHKITKRGQNVTFRCDPISEHNRLYWYRQTLGQGPEFLTYFQNEAQLEKSRLLSDRFSAERPKGSFSTLEIQRTEQGDSAMYLCASSLRDSGTPNSPLHFGNGTRLTVT.

The chain joins TRBV2 to TRBJ1-6, with 10 nucleotides matching TRBD1. The CDR3 length is 13 residues. The trim removed 8 bases at V and 10 bases at J, leaving 5 bases unmatched. CDR1 and CDR2 from the germline V gene are SNHLY and FYNNEI. In DNA, the CDR3 is TGTGCCAGCTGTACGGGACAGGGGTCACCCCTCCACTTT. Translated: CASCTGQGSPLHF.

The chain recombines TRBV4-2 with TRBJ2-5; TRBD2 matches at 7 bases. Germline V gives CDR1 LGHNA, CDR2 YNFKEQ. The CDR3 runs 16 residues. V dropped 0 bases and J dropped 4; count of bases not matched to a gene: 8. For the CDR3, the DNA is TGTGCCAGCAGCCAAGACGCGCGGGGGTCGGGAGAGACCCAGTACTTC. The encoded protein is CASSQDARGSGETQYF.

The rearrangement joins TRBV30 to TRBJ1-5, with D tentatively TRBD1 (5 bases). The CDR3 is 13 residues long. The V and J ends lost 5 bases and 3 bases respectively, with 11 bases between them. Germline-derived CDR1 and CDR2 are GTSNPN and SVGIG (reference sequence). The CDR3 reads CAWAGGPNQPQHF. For the CDR3, the DNA is TGTGCCTGGGCCGGGGGACCCAATCAGCCCCAGCATTTT.

This clone was recorded a few times. CDR3 DNA: TGTGCCAGTAGTAGGAGATGGGCAGCAGGGGACTATGGCTACACCTTC. The encoded protein is CASSRRWAAGDYGYTF. The V gene is TRBV19, the J gene TRBJ1-2; D possibly corresponds to TRBD1 (6 bases). There are 16 residues in the CDR3. The V end was cut by 4 bases, the J end by 3 bases, with 18 bases between. CDR1 and CDR2 from the germline V gene are LNHDA and SQIVND (reference sequence).

The chain uses TRBV7-2 and TRBJ1-1, with D hard to call. The length of the CDR3 is 14 residues. CDR1 is SGHTA, CDR2 FQGNSA, per germline. V was shortened by 6 bases and J by 2 bases, with 13 bases between the two germline ends. CDR3 DNA sequence: TGTGCCAGCAGACCACAATTACTAAACACTGAAGCTTTCTTT. Amino acid sequence: CASRPQLLNTEAFF.

The chain employs TRBV4-3 and TRBJ2-7; TRBD1 aligns across 9 bases. The CDR3 has 14 residues. CDR1 LGHNA and CDR2 YSLEER come from the germline V gene. V lost 4 bases to trimming and J lost 4 bases; unmatched junction nucleotides: 5. CDR3 coding DNA: TGCGCCAGCAGCCCCGGGACAGGGTCATACGAGCAGTACTTC. Amino acids: CASSPGTGSYEQYF.

The chain employs TRBV5-1 and TRBJ1-1; D gene uncertain. The CDR3 is 14 amino acids. The V end lost 1 base, the J end lost 5 bases, and 12 bases lay between the germline ends. Germline lookup yields CDR1 SGHRS and CDR2 YFSETQ. The CDR3 protein is CASSLTQPGTEAFF. The CDR3, as DNA: TGCGCCAGCAGCTTGACACAACCGGGAACTGAAGCTTTCTTT. The whole variable domain, filled in from reference TRBV5-1 and TRBJ1-1, reads KAGVTQTPRYLIKTRGQQVTLSCSPISGHRSVSWYQQTPGQGLQFLFEYFSETQRNKGNFPGRFSGRQFSNSRSEMNVSTLELGDSALYLCASSLTQPGTEAFFGQGTRLTVV.

This clone was detected once. The chain carries TRBV27 and TRBJ1-5; D might be TRBD1 (5 bases). The CDR3 length is 16 residues. Germline V gene sequence: CDR1 MNHEY, CDR2 SMNVEV (reference sequence). The V gene lost 1 base and the J gene lost 5 bases, with 15 bases spanning the gap. DNA of the CDR3: TGTGCCAGCAGTTTATTTGGGGGGTACCGGGATCAGCCCCAGCATTTT. As protein: CASSLFGGYRDQPQHF.

Points on this clone: The same CDR3 is also encoded by other DNA sequences in this sample. This rearrangement joins TRBV27 to TRBJ1-5, with a tentative D call TRBD1 (5 bases). This CDR3 is built from 13 residues. Germline V gives CDR1 MNHEY, CDR2 SMNVEV (reference sequence). V was trimmed by 2 bases and J by 6 bases, leaving 8 bases between them. In DNA, the CDR3 is TGTGCCAGCAGTTTAGGAGGGGCTCAGCCCCAGCATTTT. As protein: CASSLGGAQPQHF.

This chain connects TRBV27 to TRBJ1-2, with TRBD1 identical over 9 bases. The V gene end was trimmed by 5 bases and the J gene end by 5 bases; junction bases not matched to a gene: 12. Germline V lookup: CDR1 MNHEY, CDR2 SMNVEV (reference sequence). This CDR3 spans 16 amino acids. The CDR3 is CASSPYPGQGFYGYTF. The DNA for the CDR3 is TGTGCCAGCAGTCCGTATCCGGGACAGGGATTTTATGGCTACACCTTC.

This clone came up once. This chain joins TRBV6-5 and TRBJ1-2, with D possibly TRBD1 on 6 matching bases. This CDR3 spans 15 amino acids. In germline, CDR1 is MNHEY, CDR2 SVGAGI. Trimming took off 10 bases at V and 3 bases at J, with 21 bases between the two ends. CDR3 residues: CATTNPGRGDYGYTF. The CDR3 DNA sequence: TGTGCCACCACAAATCCAGGGAGGGGGGACTATGGCTACACCTTC.

The chain uses TRBV18 and TRBJ2-7, with 8 bases identical to TRBD1. This CDR3 comprises 16 residues. CDR1 and CDR2 from the germline V gene are KGHSH and LQKENI. J was trimmed by 0 bases and V by 3 bases; bases with no gene match: 7. CDR3 region: CASSPLGQGSSYEQYF. The CDR3 region has the DNA TGTGCCAGCTCACCCCTCGGACAGGGATCCTCCTACGAGCAGTACTTC. The full variable domain, its missing parts supplied by reference TRBV18 and TRBJ2-7, is NAGVMQNPRHLVRRRGQEARLRCSPMKGHSHVYWYRQLPEEGLKFMVYLQKENIIDESGMPKERFSAEFPKEGPSILRIQQVVRGDSAAYFCASSPLGQGSSYEQYFGPGTRLTVT.

The chain recombines TRBV12-5 with TRBJ1-2; the D is unclear. The CDR3 runs 16 residues. Germline assignment: CDR1 LGHNT and CDR2 FRNRAP. V gave up 1 base and J gave up 2 bases, with 14 bases separating them. DNA of the CDR3: TGTGCTAGTGGTTTGGCCAGTTGGGCTCCAAACTATGGCTACACCTTC. It translates to CASGLASWAPNYGYTF.

The chain links TRBV7-9 to TRBJ1-1; TRBD1 aligns across 12 bases. Germline CDR1 reads SEHNR; CDR2 reads FQNEAQ (reference sequence). Unmatched junction bases numbered 6, after V lost 5 bases and J lost 2 bases. CDR3 size: 16 residues. The CDR3 sequence is CASSPRDRGRNTEAFF. DNA for the CDR3: TGTGCCAGCAGCCCCCGGGACAGGGGGCGAAACACTGAAGCTTTCTTT.

The J gene is TRBJ2-7, the V gene TRBV4-2, with 8 bases aligning to TRBD2. The CDR3 spans 15 residues. Germline CDR1 is LGHNA and CDR2 is YNFKEQ. The trim removed 0 bases at V and 4 bases at J, leaving 5 bases unmatched. The CDR3, as DNA: TGTGCCAGCAGCCAAGATCGGGGGGGCGTGTACGAGCAGTACTTC. It specifies CASSQDRGGVYEQYF.

The rearrangement uses TRBV27 and TRBJ1-2; 8 bases map to TRBD1. This CDR3 is 13 amino acids long. Germline CDR1 MNHEY, CDR2 SMNVEV (reference sequence). J gave up 8 bases and V 2 bases, and 4 bases lay outside the gene matches. CDR3 protein: CASSLAGGWGYTF. The CDR3 DNA is TGTGCCAGCAGTTTAGCAGGGGGCTGGGGCTACACCTTC.

This chain joins TRBV2 and TRBJ1-6; 7 bases are a match to TRBD1. V was clipped by 2 bases and J by 6 bases; unmatched bases: 4. This CDR3 region has 15 residues. Germline values: CDR1 SNHLY, CDR2 FYNNEI. The CDR3 reads CASSEMTGLNSPLHF. The DNA of the CDR3 is TGTGCCAGCAGTGAAATGACAGGGCTTAATTCACCCCTCCACTTT.

V gene TRBV11-2 combines with J gene TRBJ2-2, with 10 nucleotides matching TRBD1. With 3 bases clipped from V and 3 bases from J, the junction kept 7 bases outside the gene matches. The CDR3 sequence is 17 residues long. Germline CDR1 reads SGHAT; CDR2 reads FQNNGV. CDR3 region: CASSFATGGGDTGELFF. CDR3 sequence (DNA): TGTGCCAGCAGCTTCGCGACAGGGGGCGGGGACACCGGGGAGCTGTTTTTT.

The chain combines TRBV28 with TRBJ1-6; 7 nucleotides align to TRBD1. The germline V gene has CDR1 MDHEN and CDR2 SYDVKM. Trimming at V came to 7 bases and at J to 1 base, leaving 4 bases not matched to a gene. The length of the CDR3 is 15 residues. In DNA, the CDR3 is TGTGCCAGCAACCCGGGACAGTCCTATAATTCACCCCTCCACTTT. Translating it yields CASNPGQSYNSPLHF.

V is TRBV6-5 and J is TRBJ2-5; a possible D gene is TRBD1 (6 bases). CDR1 is MNHEY, CDR2 SVGAGI, per germline. Trimming removed 7 bases from V and 2 bases from J, with 11 bases in between. The CDR3 covers 13 residues. CDR3 in DNA: TGTGCCAGCACCCCAGGGGCGCAAGAGACCCAGTACTTC. Its translation is CASTPGAQETQYF.

This clone occurred once. As DNA, the CDR3 is TGCGCCAGCAGTGAGTCAGGGGCGGGCAATCAGCCCCAGCATTTT. This encodes CASSESGAGNQPQHF. The genes are TRBV10-1 and TRBJ1-5, with D maybe TRBD1 (5 bases). The CDR3 spans 15 residues. Germline CDR1 is WNHNN and CDR2 is SYGVQD (reference sequence). Trimming left V 0 bases short and J 2 bases short, with 8 bases between.

The chain is built from TRBV4-1 and TRBJ1-4, with D tentatively TRBD1 (6 bases). The V end was cut by 3 bases, the J end by 3 bases, with 14 bases between. Germline CDR1 is MGHRA and CDR2 is YSYEKL. The CDR3 covers 16 residues. In nucleotides, the CDR3 is TGCGCCAGCAGCCAGCAAAACAGGGCGGCTAATGAAAAACTGTTTTTT. This codes for CASSQQNRAANEKLFF.

This clone was detected only once. The J gene is TRBJ1-1, the V gene TRBV7-6, with a weak D call TRBD1 (5 bases). Germline V gene data show CDR1 as SGHVS and CDR2 as FNYEAQ. The V and J ends lost 1 base and 10 bases respectively, with 16 bases between them. The length of the CDR3 is 14 residues. DNA of the CDR3: TGTGCCAGCAGCTTAGACGGAGGGCCAGGGATAGCTTTCTTT. It is translated as CASSLDGGPGIAFF.

CDR3 amino acids: CASSPLEQETQYF. The CDR3, as DNA: TGTGCCAGCTCACCCCTAGAACAAGAGACCCAGTACTTC. The V and J genes are TRBV18 and TRBJ2-5; D remains unclear. V dropped 3 bases and J dropped 2 bases, with 7 bases sitting between them. This CDR3 contains 13 residues. Germline CDR1 is KGHSH and CDR2 is LQKENI. Variable domain in full (rest from reference TRBV18 and TRBJ2-5): NAGVMQNPRHLVRRRGQEARLRCSPMKGHSHVYWYRQLPEEGLKFMVYLQKENIIDESGMPKERFSAEFPKEGPSILRIQQVVRGDSAAYFCASSPLEQETQYFGPGTRLLVL.

CDR3 sequence (DNA): TGTGCCAGCAGTGATTACAGGTCCTCTGGAAACACCATATATTTT. This gives the protein CASSDYRSSGNTIYF. V is TRBV6-1 and J is TRBJ1-3, with D possibly being TRBD1 (5 bases). Between the trimmed V and J ends, which lost 3 bases and 0 bases, there was a span of 9 bases. Germline-derived CDR1 and CDR2 are MNHNS and SASEGT. There are 15 residues in the CDR3.

The rearrangement links TRBV6-1 to TRBJ2-7, with D unclear. The CDR3 contains 12 residues. Trimming removed 2 bases from V and 6 bases from J, with 8 bases in between. CDR1 MNHNS and CDR2 SASEGT come from the germline V gene. CDR3 sequence (DNA): TGTGCCAGCAGTGAACTAGGTGGCGAGCAGTACTTC. Amino acid sequence: CASSELGGEQYF.